The 8 T cell receptor beta chains given below trace back to one sample, sequenced in a study of prognosis after radiotherapy for stage I lung cancer. Amplification of the TCR beta CDR3 (from genomic DNA) was done by two-round multiplex PCR. Every TRBV and TRBJ gene had its own specific primer in first-round PCR. TCRdb reprocessed the multiplex PCR reads with MiXCR, giving one entry per CDR3 protein. The data show tens of thousands of distinct CDR3 sequences, approximately 44% seen once. The source was PBMCs, collected before or after stereotactic body radiation therapy (not recorded which). These receptors all stem from a donor of 50 years or more with non-small cell lung cancer.

The sample holds many counts of this clonotype. The J gene is TRBJ2-5, the V gene TRBV5-1, with D unresolved. V gave up 4 bases and J gave up 5 bases, with 9 bases separating them. The CDR3 loop spans 12 amino acids. CDR1 and CDR2 (germline): SGHRS, YFSETQ. The chain's CDR3 is CASSASGETQYF. The CDR3 DNA reads as TGCGCCAGCAGCGCTTCTGGGGAGACCCAGTACTTC.

The sample holds many counts of this clonotype. V is TRBV18 and J is TRBJ2-7; maybe TRBD1 (6 bases). The CDR3 contains 13 residues. The V end lost 3 bases, the J end lost 4 bases, and 10 bases lay between the germline ends. CDR1 and CDR2 (germline): KGHSH, LQKENI. The CDR3 is CASSPQGRYEQYF. DNA of the CDR3: TGTGCCAGCTCACCCCAGGGGCGATACGAGCAGTACTTC.

This clonotype was counted many times. The rearrangement links TRBV5-6 to TRBJ2-7; D is possibly TRBD1 (6 bases). The CDR3 loop spans 13 amino acids. In germline, CDR1 is SGHDT, CDR2 YYEEEE. V lost 5 bases and J lost 2, with 11 bases in between. The chain's CDR3 is CASSLQGTYEQYF. DNA for the CDR3: TGTGCCAGCAGTCTCCAGGGGACCTACGAGCAGTACTTC.

Comment on this clonotype: A far larger clone is one nucleotide away, so this likely arose from a read error. The CDR3 nucleotides are TGTGCCAGCATTTACTCGAGAGGGGGCCGGACTGAAGCTTTCTTT. This codes for CASIYSRGGRTEAFF. The chain is built from TRBV6-6 and TRBJ1-1; 7 nucleotides align to TRBD1. This CDR3 has 15 amino acids. Looked up from germline, CDR1 is MNHNY and CDR2 is SVGAGI (reference sequence).

On this clonotype: A far larger clone is a single base away, which makes a read error likely. This chain links TRBV6-9 with TRBJ1-1; D uncertain. Germline loops: CDR1 MNHGY, CDR2 SVAAGI. Trimming removed 3 bases from V and 2 bases from J, with 7 bases in between. The CDR3 runs 13 residues. The CDR3 DNA is TGTGCCAGCAGTTACCGGGATAACACTGAAGCTTTCTTT. Translation: CASSYRDNTEAFF.

This clonotype has at least ten counts. The chain recombines TRBV12-3 or TRBV12-4 with TRBJ2-5; no reliable D call. The CDR3 runs 13 residues. V was cut by 5 bases and J by 5 bases, with 12 bases left in between. The CDR3 is CASSPSTGETQYF. The DNA of the CDR3 is TGTGCCAGCAGTCCTTCGACTGGGGAGACCCAGTACTTC.

This clonotype was picked up many times. This chain links TRBV3-1 with TRBJ2-5; a weak D match, TRBD2 (7 bases). Germline V gene lookup returns CDR1 LGHDT and CDR2 YNNKEL (reference sequence). The CDR3 is 16 residues long. Trimming left V 3 bases short and J 4 bases short, with 18 bases between. The CDR3 nucleotides are TGTGCCAGCAGCCAGCCCGGGGGAGGGGGAGTAGAGACCCAGTACTTC. It translates to CASSQPGGGGVETQYF.

As to this clonotype: One base away lies a much larger clone, so this may be a sequencing read error. The J gene is TRBJ2-1, the V gene TRBV20-1; perhaps D is TRBD1 or TRBD2 (5 bases each). CDR1 and CDR2 (germline): DFQATT, SNEGSKA (reference sequence). This CDR3 spans 13 amino acids. V was trimmed by 8 bases and J by 7 bases, leaving 18 bases between them. CDR3 sequence: CSTGPRTNNEQFF. The CDR3 region has the DNA TGCAGTACGGGACCCCGGACCAATAATGAGCAGTTCTTC.